A single sample gave rise to the 21 T cell receptor beta chains below, sequenced in a study of long-term antiretroviral therapy in people with HIV. The assay, immunoSEQ v3.0, was run at survey level. The assay was immunoSEQ multiplex PCR, and TCRdb's table has in-frame clones only and misses some. Of 25,000 to 35,000 clones listed, roughly 92% are singletons. Sequenced material: unsorted PBMCs, taken around 6.3 years after starting antiretroviral therapy. The receptors derive from a woman between 40 and 50 years old with HIV.

V gene TRBV19 combines with J gene TRBJ1-6, with a possible D match to TRBD1 (5 bases). Germline V gene sequence: CDR1 LNHDA, CDR2 SQIVND (reference sequence). The V end lost 5 bases, the J end lost 6 bases, and 8 bases lay between the germline ends. This CDR3 spans 13 amino acids. The CDR3 reads CASSAGVNSPLHF. DNA for the CDR3: TGTGCCAGTAGTGCGGGGGTTAATTCACCCCTCCACTTT.

V usage is TRBV7-2 and J usage is TRBJ2-7, with D perhaps TRBD2 (5 bases). Germline lookup yields CDR1 SGHTA and CDR2 FQGNSA. The CDR3 totals 14 residues. Deletions cut 4 bases from V and 5 bases from J, with 15 bases between. CDR3 residues: CASSSGRRSHEQYF. In DNA form, the CDR3 reads TGTGCCAGCAGCTCAGGTAGGAGGAGCCACGAGCAGTACTTC.

The CDR3 DNA reads TGTGCCAGTAGTGTTCTACTAGCCTTCACAGATACGCAGTATTTT. Translation gives CASSVLLAFTDTQYF. The chain uses TRBV19 and TRBJ2-3; D may be TRBD2 (6 bases). From germline, CDR1 is LNHDA and CDR2 SQIVND (reference sequence). Trimming took off 5 bases at V and 2 bases at J, with 14 bases between the two ends. The CDR3 runs to 15 residues.

The chain carries TRBV7-2 and TRBJ1-1, with no clear D. Germline CDR1 and CDR2: SGHTA and FQGNSA. CDR3 size: 11 residues. V dropped 6 bases and J dropped 7 bases, with 9 bases sitting between them. CDR3 sequence: CASSPFHEAFF. Here the CDR3 DNA reads TGTGCCAGCAGTCCCTTCCATGAAGCTTTCTTT. Supplemented by reference TRBV7-2 and TRBJ1-1, the full variable domain reads GAGVSQSPSNKVTEKGKDVELRCDPISGHTALYWYRQSLGQGLEFLIYFQGNSAPDKSGLPSDRFSAERTGGSVSTLTIQRTQQEDSAVYLCASSPFHEAFFGQGTRLTVV.

The genes are TRBV6-4 and TRBJ2-2; 10 nucleotides align to TRBD2. V lost 10 bases to trimming and J lost 7 bases; unmatched junction nucleotides: 15. Germline CDR1 and CDR2: MRHNA and SNTAGT. The CDR3 extends over 16 amino acids. CDR3: CATSRSGGRDNGELFF. CDR3 in DNA: TGTGCCACCTCCCGTAGCGGGGGGCGGGATAACGGGGAGCTGTTTTTT.

This rearrangement joins TRBV2 to TRBJ1-4, with D possibly TRBD1 on 5 matching bases. The germline gives CDR1 SNHLY, CDR2 FYNNEI. The CDR3 is 13 amino acids. The V end was cut by 2 bases, the J end by 7 bases, with 8 bases between. CDR3 amino acids: CASSESGTEKLFF. The CDR3 region has the DNA TGTGCCAGCAGTGAATCGGGGACTGAAAAACTGTTTTTT.

This chain joins TRBV27 and TRBJ2-2, with 7 bases aligning to TRBD1. The CDR3 is 16 amino acids. Germline V gene data show CDR1 as MNHEY and CDR2 as SMNVEV (reference sequence). Unmatched junction bases numbered 4, after V lost 2 bases and J lost 1 base. The CDR3: CASSLRPGGNTGELFF. The CDR3 region has the DNA TGTGCCAGCAGTTTACGCCCAGGGGGGAACACCGGGGAGCTGTTTTTT.

CDR3: CAWSPINSPLHF. The CDR3 DNA is TGTGCCTGGAGCCCGATTAATTCACCCCTCCACTTT. V and J are TRBV30 and TRBJ1-6; no clear D. The length of the CDR3 is 12 residues. Looked up from germline, CDR1 is GTSNPN and CDR2 is SVGIG (reference sequence). With 3 bases removed from V and 6 bases from J, the gap between germline ends came to 6 bases. Filled out from reference TRBV30 and TRBJ1-6, the complete variable domain reads SQTIHQWPATLVQPVGSPLSLECTVEGTSNPNLYWYRQAAGRGLQLLFYSVGIGQISSEVPQNLSASRPQDRQFILSSKKLLLSDSGFYLCAWSPINSPLHFGNGTRLTVT.

This chain joins TRBV7-2 and TRBJ2-5, with a tentative D call TRBD2 (5 bases). Germline loops: CDR1 SGHTA, CDR2 FQGNSA. V lost 3 bases and J 0 bases, leaving 17 bases between the germline ends. This CDR3 spans 17 amino acids. The DNA for the CDR3 is TGTGCCAGCAGCTTGGCATTGGGGAGAAGGTACCAAGAGACCCAGTACTTC. Amino acids: CASSLALGRRYQETQYF.

The genes are TRBV9 and TRBJ1-6, with TRBD1 as a possible D gene (5 bases). V was shortened by 6 bases and J by 5 bases, with 12 bases between the two germline ends. Germline lookup yields CDR1 SGDLS and CDR2 YYNGEE. This CDR3 has 14 amino acids. The CDR3 here is CASNGQGNNSPLHF. The CDR3 DNA follows: TGTGCCAGCAACGGGCAGGGCAATAATTCACCCCTCCACTTT.

The chain joins TRBV10-1 to TRBJ1-2, with 9 bases fitting TRBD1. Germline-derived CDR1 and CDR2 are WNHNN and SYGVQD (reference sequence). This CDR3 region has 12 residues. V shed 8 bases, J shed 4 bases, and the junction held 2 bases outside the gene matches. CDR3 protein: CASGQGSYGYTF. Written as DNA, the CDR3 is TGCGCCAGCGGACAGGGGAGCTATGGCTACACCTTC.

The rearrangement links TRBV11-3 to TRBJ1-6; D unclear. CDR1 and CDR2 (germline): SGHNT, YENEEA. This CDR3 spans 13 amino acids. V lost 2 bases to trimming and J lost 5 bases, with 4 bases between them. The CDR3 here is CASSLRNNSPLHF. The CDR3 bases are TGTGCCAGCAGCTTACGAAATAATTCACCCCTCCACTTT.

The V gene is TRBV29-1, the J gene TRBJ2-1; 8 nucleotides line up with TRBD1. From germline, CDR1 is SQVTM and CDR2 ANQGSEA. Trimming took 3 bases from V and 8 from J; bases not matched to a gene: 12. This CDR3 contains 15 residues. The CDR3 sequence is CSVELDRDPPYEQFF. The CDR3 bases are TGCAGCGTTGAGTTGGACAGGGATCCTCCCTATGAGCAGTTCTTC.

The V call is TRBV30, the J call TRBJ1-6; a weak D match, TRBD1 (5 bases). This CDR3 is built from 15 residues. Looked up from germline, CDR1 is GTSNPN and CDR2 is SVGIG (reference sequence). V was shortened by 3 bases and J by 7 bases, with 16 bases between the two germline ends. CDR3 protein: CAWRGRGRSNSPLHF. DNA of the CDR3: TGTGCCTGGAGGGGGCGCGGCCGATCAAATTCACCCCTCCACTTT.

This clone was observed a handful of times. The V and J genes are TRBV5-5 and TRBJ2-3; the D gene is possibly TRBD1 (6 bases). Germline V gene data show CDR1 as SGHKS and CDR2 as YYEKEE (reference sequence). The CDR3 length is 14 residues. V was clipped by 2 bases and J by 2 bases, with 9 bases between them. CDR3 coding DNA: TGTGCCAGCAGCTTTGACAGGACCACAGATACGCAGTATTTT. Translating gives CASSFDRTTDTQYF.

The chain employs TRBV7-2 and TRBJ2-3, with TRBD2 matching 12 bases. Germline CDR1 SGHTA, CDR2 FQGNSA. J was trimmed by 2 bases and V by 5 bases; bases with no gene match: 8. The CDR3 is made up of 17 amino acids. The CDR3 region is CASSRGGLAGPTDTQYF. CDR3 DNA: TGTGCCAGCAGCCGCGGGGGACTAGCGGGCCCCACAGATACGCAGTATTTT.

The chain joins TRBV11-2 to TRBJ1-2; TRBD1 matches 7 bases. Germline assignment: CDR1 SGHAT and CDR2 FQNNGV. Trimming took 0 bases from V and 0 from J; bases not matched to a gene: 4. This CDR3 comprises 16 residues. CDR3 nucleotides: TGTGCCAGCAGCTTAGAAGTGGACAGGTCTAACTATGGCTACACCTTC. The encoded protein is CASSLEVDRSNYGYTF.

The genes are TRBV7-2 and TRBJ1-6; D is undetermined. The CDR3 totals 15 residues. Germline loops: CDR1 SGHTA, CDR2 FQGNSA. Trimming shortened V by 2 bases and J by 15 bases, and 20 bases separated the two germline ends. DNA for the CDR3: TGTGCCAGCAGCTTAAGAAGGGCGGCCTTCGAAGGCCTCCACTTT. Translated: CASSLRRAAFEGLHF.

The rearrangement joins TRBV9 to TRBJ2-1; 7 bases agree with TRBD2. J was trimmed by 8 bases and V by 4 bases; bases with no gene match: 15. This CDR3 region has 16 residues. Germline CDR1 is SGDLS and CDR2 is YYNGEE. The CDR3 sequence: CASSPPLATPGDEQFF. CDR3 coding DNA: TGTGCCAGCAGCCCCCCACTAGCGACCCCTGGGGATGAGCAGTTCTTC.

V usage is TRBV13 and J usage is TRBJ2-1; D unclear. CDR1 and CDR2 from the germline V gene are PRHDT and FYEKMQ (reference sequence). The V gene lost 4 bases and the J gene lost 3 bases, with 10 bases spanning the gap. The CDR3 totals 14 residues. CDR3 loop: CASSYWTGYNEQFF. As DNA, the CDR3 is TGTGCCAGCAGCTATTGGACCGGCTACAATGAGCAGTTCTTC.

The chain employs TRBV11-2 and TRBJ1-5; no reliable D call. Germline V CDR1 and CDR2: SGHAT, FQNNGV. This CDR3 is 14 amino acids long. Trimming took off 5 bases at V and 5 bases at J, with 13 bases between the two ends. The CDR3 spells CASSPTVGDQPQHF. The CDR3 DNA reads TGTGCCAGCAGCCCGACGGTTGGGGATCAGCCCCAGCATTTT.